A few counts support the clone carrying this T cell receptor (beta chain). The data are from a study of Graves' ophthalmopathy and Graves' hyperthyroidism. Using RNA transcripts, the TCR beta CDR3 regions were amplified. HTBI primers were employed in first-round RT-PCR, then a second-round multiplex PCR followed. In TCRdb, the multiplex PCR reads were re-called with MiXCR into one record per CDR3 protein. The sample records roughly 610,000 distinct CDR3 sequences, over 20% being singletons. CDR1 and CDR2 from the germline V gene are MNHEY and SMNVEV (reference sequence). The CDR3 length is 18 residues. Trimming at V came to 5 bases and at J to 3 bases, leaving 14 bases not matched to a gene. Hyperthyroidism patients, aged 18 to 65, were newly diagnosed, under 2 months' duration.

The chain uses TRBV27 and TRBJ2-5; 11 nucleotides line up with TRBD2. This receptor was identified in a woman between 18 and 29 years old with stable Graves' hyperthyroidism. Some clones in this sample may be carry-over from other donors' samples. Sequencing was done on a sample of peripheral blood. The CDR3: CASSPGPPLAGEKETQYF. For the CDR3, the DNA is TGTGCCAGCAGTCCCGGTCCCCCACTAGCGGGGGAAAAAGAGACCCAGTACTTC.